Following are 23 T cell receptor beta chains from one sample sequenced in a study of T cell changes during pregnancy in multiple sclerosis. The data were produced by immunoSEQ multiplex PCR, yet TCRdb's version contains in-frame clones alone and is incomplete. The sample lists 60,000 to 65,000 clones; 92% were seen once. Source: peripheral blood, taken in the second trimester of pregnancy. These TCRs come from a female donor in good health, enrolled as a control in a pregnancy study.

This rearrangement joins TRBV18 to TRBJ1-5; D gene unclear. Germline CDR1 KGHSH, CDR2 LQKENI. Trimming shortened V by 2 bases and J by 4 bases, and 9 bases separated the two germline ends. The CDR3 has 14 amino acids. The CDR3 sequence is CASSPGQVNQPQHF. CDR3 coding DNA: TGTGCCAGCTCACCAGGTCAGGTGAATCAGCCCCAGCATTTT.

The chain uses TRBV9 and TRBJ2-1; weak D call: TRBD2 (6 bases). The CDR3 extends over 15 amino acids. V lost 2 bases to trimming and J lost 2 bases, with 11 bases between them. CDR1 is SGDLS, CDR2 YYNGEE, per germline. Written as DNA, the CDR3 is TGTGCCAGCAGCGTTAGCGGTATAGCCTACAATGAGCAGTTCTTC. This encodes CASSVSGIAYNEQFF.

The chain combines TRBV19 with TRBJ1-4; D remains ambiguous. The CDR3 is 15 residues long. The V gene's germline CDR1 is LNHDA and CDR2 SQIVND (reference sequence). V lost 6 bases and J lost 6, with 17 bases in between. CDR3 DNA: TGTGCCAGTAGAAATGGTGGAGCGGGCCATGAAAAACTGTTTTTT. It translates to CASRNGGAGHEKLFF. Combining the CDR3 with reference TRBV19 and TRBJ1-4 gives the whole variable domain DGGITQSPKYLFRKEGQNVTLSCEQNLNHDAMYWYRQDPGQGLRLIYYSQIVNDFQKGDIAEGYSVSREKKESFPLTVTSAQKNPTAFYLCASRNGGAGHEKLFFGSGTQLSVL.

The chain uses TRBV11-2 and TRBJ2-7, with 11 nucleotides matching TRBD2. CDR1 is SGHAT, CDR2 FQNNGV, per germline. The trim removed 3 bases at V and 3 bases at J, leaving 4 bases unmatched. The CDR3 is 15 amino acids. The CDR3 DNA sequence: TGTGCCAGCAGCTTCAGTAGCGGGAGGGACTACGAGCAGTACTTC. Its translation is CASSFSSGRDYEQYF.

The rearrangement uses TRBV19 and TRBJ1-5; D remains ambiguous. The CDR3 is 17 residues long. V lost 7 bases, J lost 2 bases, and 21 bases lay in between. Germline loops: CDR1 LNHDA, CDR2 SQIVND (reference sequence). The CDR3 DNA follows: TGTGCCAGTAACTTAGAGGGAAGAAACGCCCGCAATCAGCCCCAGCATTTT. It yields the protein CASNLEGRNARNQPQHF.

The rearrangement joins TRBV6-5 to TRBJ2-7; 7 nucleotides align to TRBD2. J gave up 10 bases and V 0 bases, and 15 bases lay outside the gene matches. The CDR3 has 16 residues. CDR1 and CDR2 (germline): MNHEY, SVGAGI. DNA of the CDR3: TGTGCCAGCAGTTACTCGGTAGTGGCGGGGGAAAGGCCACAGTACTTC. Encoded protein: CASSYSVVAGERPQYF.

The chain joins TRBV15 to TRBJ2-1; no clear D gene. The CDR3 runs to 15 residues. In germline, CDR1 is LNHNV, CDR2 YYDKDF (reference sequence). Trimming shortened V by 0 bases and J by 7 bases, and 13 bases separated the two germline ends. The CDR3 sequence is CATSRDFQVANEQFF. In nucleotides, the CDR3 is TGTGCCACCAGCAGAGATTTCCAGGTCGCAAATGAGCAGTTCTTC.

The rearrangement uses TRBV30 and TRBJ1-2, with TRBD1 as a possible D gene (5 bases). Germline CDR1 GTSNPN, CDR2 SVGIG (reference sequence). There are 14 residues in the CDR3. V was pared by 4 bases and J by 1 base, with 13 bases between. CDR3 sequence reads: CAWNPGLINYGYTF. CDR3 nucleotide sequence: TGTGCCTGGAACCCGGGACTGATTAACTATGGCTACACCTTC.

This chain uses TRBV27 with TRBJ2-7; TRBD1 matches 9 bases. The CDR3 runs 15 residues. V dropped 6 bases and J dropped 2; count of bases not matched to a gene: 8. The germline V gene encodes CDR1 MNHEY and CDR2 SMNVEV (reference sequence). DNA of the CDR3: TGTGCCAGCAGACCCGGGACAGGGACAACCTACGAGCAGTACTTC. Its translation is CASRPGTGTTYEQYF.

J is TRBJ1-5 and V is TRBV2, with TRBD1 as a possible D gene (5 bases). Trimming shortened V by 6 bases and J by 3 bases, and 12 bases separated the two germline ends. Germline lookup yields CDR1 SNHLY and CDR2 FYNNEI. This CDR3 is built from 14 residues. CDR3 protein: CASRGEDHNQPQHF. The CDR3 DNA sequence: TGTGCCAGCAGAGGGGAAGACCACAATCAGCCCCAGCATTTT.

This clone appeared once. J is TRBJ2-1 and V is TRBV28; no clear D. The germline V and J ends were trimmed by 3 bases and 10 bases, with 7 bases remaining between them. Germline loops: CDR1 MDHEN, CDR2 SYDVKM. This CDR3 comprises 11 residues. CDR3 protein: CASSFFAEQFF. CDR3 in DNA: TGTGCCAGCAGTTTTTTCGCGGAGCAGTTCTTC.

The chain links TRBV5-1 to TRBJ2-5, with 7 bases lining up with TRBD1. This CDR3 has 16 amino acids. The junction had 10 bases not matched to a gene; V was cut back by 0 bases and J by 5 bases. Germline V gene sequence: CDR1 SGHRS, CDR2 YFSETQ. As DNA, the CDR3 is TGCGCCAGCAGCTTGGCCCCGGTGGGACAGCTGGAGACCCAGTACTTC. Its protein is CASSLAPVGQLETQYF.

The chain links TRBV29-1 to TRBJ1-2; D perhaps matches TRBD1 (6 bases). Germline V CDR1 and CDR2: SQVTM, ANQGSEA. This CDR3 has 13 amino acids. Trimming stripped 6 bases from V and 8 bases from J, with 19 bases between. The CDR3 region is CSVMAGTGKGYTF. As DNA, the CDR3 is TGCAGCGTCATGGCGGGCACAGGGAAGGGCTACACCTTC.

J is TRBJ2-1 and V is TRBV6-1, with D unresolved. CDR1 and CDR2 (germline): MNHNS, SASEGT. V was pared by 8 bases and J by 6 bases, with 5 bases between. The CDR3 contains 10 residues. The CDR3 coding sequence is TGTGCCAGCCGAGGCAATGAGCAGTTCTTC. Protein sequence: CASRGNEQFF.

This rearrangement joins TRBV10-2 to TRBJ2-1; possible D gene TRBD2, 5 bases. The V gene's germline CDR1 is WSHSY and CDR2 SAAADI. This CDR3 has 13 residues. V was cut by 2 bases and J by 9 bases, with 11 bases left in between. The CDR3 bases are TGCGCCAGCAGTGAGGTTGGTGAGGGTGAGCAGTTCTTC. Translation gives CASSEVGEGEQFF.

The J gene is TRBJ2-2, the V gene TRBV6-1, with D maybe TRBD1 (6 bases). Germline V lookup: CDR1 MNHNS, CDR2 SASEGT. Trimming left V 2 bases short and J 0 bases short, with 7 bases between. CDR3 length: 15 amino acids. CDR3 region: CASSESGANTGELFF. CDR3 coding DNA: TGTGCCAGCAGTGAATCAGGGGCGAACACCGGGGAGCTGTTTTTT.

The chain recombines TRBV19 with TRBJ1-1; D perhaps matches TRBD1 (5 bases). The ends were cut back, 3 bases at V and 6 bases at J, with 14 bases in the middle. The germline V gene has CDR1 LNHDA and CDR2 SQIVND (reference sequence). This CDR3 region has 14 residues. The CDR3 DNA is TGTGCCAGTAGTATTGGGGGGAGTCGGGCTGAAGCTTTCTTT. The encoded protein is CASSIGGSRAEAFF.

This clone came up a few times. The CDR3 DNA is TGTGCCAGCAACTCTAGAGGGGAGGATGGCTACACCTTC. As protein: CASNSRGEDGYTF. The rearrangement uses TRBV7-2 and TRBJ1-2; tentative D call: TRBD1 (5 bases). The CDR3 extends over 13 amino acids. The germline V gene encodes CDR1 SGHTA and CDR2 FQGNSA. The germline V and J ends were trimmed by 7 bases and 6 bases, with 15 bases remaining between them.

This chain uses TRBV6-5 with TRBJ2-7, with 8 bases identical to TRBD2. This CDR3 is built from 15 residues. Losses at the gene ends were 4 bases for V and 2 bases for J; bases not matched to a gene: 7. Germline V gene lookup returns CDR1 MNHEY and CDR2 SVGAGI. CDR3 nucleotide sequence: TGTGCCAGCAGTTTTTCGGGGGGGCAGACCTACGAGCAGTACTTC. Translating gives CASSFSGGQTYEQYF.

The chain is built from TRBV5-8 and TRBJ1-3, with a tentative D call TRBD1 (5 bases). V lost 5 bases and J 4 bases, leaving 13 bases between the germline ends. Germline CDR1 SGHTS, CDR2 YDEGEE. This CDR3 region has 14 residues. CDR3 nucleotides: TGTGCCAGCAGTATCAGGGTTGCCGGAAACACCATATATTTT. Translated, it gives CASSIRVAGNTIYF.

This clone was recorded a few times. J is TRBJ2-4 and V is TRBV19; a weak D match, TRBD1 (6 bases). This CDR3 has 15 residues. Trimming removed 7 bases at V and 3 bases at J, with 16 bases between. Per the germline V gene, CDR1 is LNHDA and CDR2 is SQIVND (reference sequence). In DNA, the CDR3 is TGTGCCAGTACCTCAAGGGACAAGAGCAAAAACATTCAGTACTTC. This codes for CASTSRDKSKNIQYF.

The chain combines TRBV4-1 with TRBJ2-2; 7 bases agree with TRBD2. The V gene's germline CDR1 is MGHRA and CDR2 YSYEKL. Trimming at V came to 3 bases and at J to 6 bases, leaving 25 bases not matched to a gene. The CDR3 is 21 residues long. CDR3 bases: TGCGCCAGCAGCCAGAGATCCTCTGGGATGGGGAGGGTGGTGACCCCCGGGGAGCTGTTTTTT. This encodes CASSQRSSGMGRVVTPGELFF.

This chain links TRBV7-6 with TRBJ1-1; D not certain. The germline V gene has CDR1 SGHVS and CDR2 FNYEAQ. The CDR3 sequence is 13 residues long. The V gene lost 4 bases and the J gene lost 0 bases, with 6 bases spanning the gap. Here the CDR3 reads CASSWRVNTEAFF. CDR3 coding DNA: TGTGCCAGCAGCTGGCGGGTGAACACTGAAGCTTTCTTT.